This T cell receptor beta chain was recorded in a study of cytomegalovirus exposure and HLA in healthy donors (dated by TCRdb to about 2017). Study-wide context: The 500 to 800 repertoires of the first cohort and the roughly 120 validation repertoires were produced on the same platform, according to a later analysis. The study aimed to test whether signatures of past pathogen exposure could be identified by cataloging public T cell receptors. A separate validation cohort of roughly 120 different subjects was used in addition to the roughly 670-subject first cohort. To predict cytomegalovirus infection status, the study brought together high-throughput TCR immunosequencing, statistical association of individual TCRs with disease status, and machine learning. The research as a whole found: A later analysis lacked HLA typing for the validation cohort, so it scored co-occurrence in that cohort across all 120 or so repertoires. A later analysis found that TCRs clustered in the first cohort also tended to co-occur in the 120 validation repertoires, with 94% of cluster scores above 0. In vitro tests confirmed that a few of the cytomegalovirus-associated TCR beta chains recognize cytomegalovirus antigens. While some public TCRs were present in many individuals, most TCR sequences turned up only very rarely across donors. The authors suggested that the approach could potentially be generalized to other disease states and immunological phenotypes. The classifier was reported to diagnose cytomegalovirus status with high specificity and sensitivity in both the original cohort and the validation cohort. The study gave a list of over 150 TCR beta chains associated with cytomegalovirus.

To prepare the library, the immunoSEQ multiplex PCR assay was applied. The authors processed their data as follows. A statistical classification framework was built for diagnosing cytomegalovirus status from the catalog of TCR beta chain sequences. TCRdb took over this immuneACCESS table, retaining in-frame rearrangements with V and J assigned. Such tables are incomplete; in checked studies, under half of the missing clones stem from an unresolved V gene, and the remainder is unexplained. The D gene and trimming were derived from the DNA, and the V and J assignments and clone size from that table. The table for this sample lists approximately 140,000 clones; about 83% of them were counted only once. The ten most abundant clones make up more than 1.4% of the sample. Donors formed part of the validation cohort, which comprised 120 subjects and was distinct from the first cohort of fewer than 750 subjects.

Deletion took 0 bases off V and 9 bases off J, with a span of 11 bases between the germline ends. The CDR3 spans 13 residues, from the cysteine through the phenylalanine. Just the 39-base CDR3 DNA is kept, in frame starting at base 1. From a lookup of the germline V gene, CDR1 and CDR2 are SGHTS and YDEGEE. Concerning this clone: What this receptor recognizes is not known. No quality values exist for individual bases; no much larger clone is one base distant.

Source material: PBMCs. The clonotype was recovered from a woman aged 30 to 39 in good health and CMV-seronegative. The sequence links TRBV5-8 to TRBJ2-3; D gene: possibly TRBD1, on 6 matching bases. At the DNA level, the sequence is TGTGCCAGCAGCTTGGCAGGGGCCCTAACGCAGTATTTT. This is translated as CASSLAGALTQYF. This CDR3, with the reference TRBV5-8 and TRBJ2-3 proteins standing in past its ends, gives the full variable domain EAGVTQSPTHLIKTRGQQATLRCSPISGHTSVYWYQQALGLGLQFLLWYDEGEERNRGNFPPRFSGRQFPNYSSELNVNALELEDSALYLCASSLAGALTQYFGPGTRLTVL.